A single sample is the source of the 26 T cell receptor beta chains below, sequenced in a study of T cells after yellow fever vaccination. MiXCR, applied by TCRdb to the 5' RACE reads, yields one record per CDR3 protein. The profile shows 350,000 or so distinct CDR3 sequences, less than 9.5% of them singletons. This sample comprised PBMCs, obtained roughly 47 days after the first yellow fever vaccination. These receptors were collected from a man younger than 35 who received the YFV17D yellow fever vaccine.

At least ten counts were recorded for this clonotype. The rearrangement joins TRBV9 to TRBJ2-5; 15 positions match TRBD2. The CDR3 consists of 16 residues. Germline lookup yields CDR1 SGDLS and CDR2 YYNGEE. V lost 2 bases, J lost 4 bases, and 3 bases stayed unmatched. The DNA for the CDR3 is TGTGCCAGCAGCGTTGGACTAGCGGGGGGGCGAGAGACCCAGTACTTC. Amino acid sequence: CASSVGLAGGRETQYF.

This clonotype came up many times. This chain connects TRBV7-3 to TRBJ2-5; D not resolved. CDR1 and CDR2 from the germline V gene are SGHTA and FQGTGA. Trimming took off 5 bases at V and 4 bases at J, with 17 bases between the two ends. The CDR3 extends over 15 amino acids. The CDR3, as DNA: TGTGCCAGCAGCGCCAACTTGGAGCGAGGAGAGACCCAGTACTTC. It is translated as CASSANLERGETQYF.

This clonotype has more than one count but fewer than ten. The CDR3 reads CASSYAINEGDEQYF. DNA for the CDR3: TGTGCCAGCAGTTACGCAATTAATGAGGGGGACGAGCAGTACTTC. V usage is TRBV6-2 or TRBV6-3 and J usage is TRBJ2-7; D is perhaps TRBD1 (6 bases). This CDR3 comprises 15 residues. Germline-derived CDR1 and CDR2 are MNHEY and SVGEGT. V lost 2 bases and J lost 5, with 16 bases in between.

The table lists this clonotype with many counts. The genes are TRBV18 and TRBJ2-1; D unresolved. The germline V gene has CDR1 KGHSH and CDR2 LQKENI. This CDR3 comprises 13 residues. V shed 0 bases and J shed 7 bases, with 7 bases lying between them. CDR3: CASSPPSSNEQFF. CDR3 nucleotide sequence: TGTGCCAGCTCACCACCGTCTTCGAATGAGCAGTTCTTC.

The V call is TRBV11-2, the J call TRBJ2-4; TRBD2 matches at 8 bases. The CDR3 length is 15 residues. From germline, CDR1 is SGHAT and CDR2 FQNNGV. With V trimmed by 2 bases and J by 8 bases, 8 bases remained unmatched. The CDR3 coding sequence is TGTGCCAGCAGCTTATACGGGGGGGCCAGGTACATTCAGTACTTC. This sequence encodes CASSLYGGARYIQYF.

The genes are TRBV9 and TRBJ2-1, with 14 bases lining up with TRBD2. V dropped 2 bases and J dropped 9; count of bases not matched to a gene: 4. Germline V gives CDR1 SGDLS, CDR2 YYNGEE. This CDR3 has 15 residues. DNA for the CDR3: TGTGCCAGCAGCGTGACTAGCGGGGGGGTCGGTGAGCAGTTCTTC. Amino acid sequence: CASSVTSGGVGEQFF.

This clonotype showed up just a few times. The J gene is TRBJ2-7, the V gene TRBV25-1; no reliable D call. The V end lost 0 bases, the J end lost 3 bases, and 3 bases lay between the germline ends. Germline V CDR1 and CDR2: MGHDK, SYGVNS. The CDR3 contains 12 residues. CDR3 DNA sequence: TGTGCCAGCAGTGAATATCTCTACGAGCAGTACTTC. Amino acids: CASSEYLYEQYF.

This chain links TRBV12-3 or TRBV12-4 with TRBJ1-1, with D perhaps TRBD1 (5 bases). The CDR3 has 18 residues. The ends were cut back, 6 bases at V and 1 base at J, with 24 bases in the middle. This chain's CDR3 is CASSGRDPAYWGNTEAFF. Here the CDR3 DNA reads TGTGCCAGCAGCGGGAGGGACCCAGCCTATTGGGGGAACACTGAAGCTTTCTTT.

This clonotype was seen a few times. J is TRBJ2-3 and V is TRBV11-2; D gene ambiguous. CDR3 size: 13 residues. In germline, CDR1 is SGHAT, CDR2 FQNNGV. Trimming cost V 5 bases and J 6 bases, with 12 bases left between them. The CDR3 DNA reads TGTGCCAGCAGCCCCTGGGGTGTTGATACGCAGTATTTT. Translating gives CASSPWGVDTQYF.

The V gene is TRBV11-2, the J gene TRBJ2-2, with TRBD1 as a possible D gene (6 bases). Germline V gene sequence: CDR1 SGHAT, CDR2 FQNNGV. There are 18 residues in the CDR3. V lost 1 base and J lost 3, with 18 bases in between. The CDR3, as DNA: TGTGCCAGCAGCTTAGTGTTTCGGGCAGGGGTGGACACCGGGGAGCTGTTTTTT. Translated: CASSLVFRAGVDTGELFF.

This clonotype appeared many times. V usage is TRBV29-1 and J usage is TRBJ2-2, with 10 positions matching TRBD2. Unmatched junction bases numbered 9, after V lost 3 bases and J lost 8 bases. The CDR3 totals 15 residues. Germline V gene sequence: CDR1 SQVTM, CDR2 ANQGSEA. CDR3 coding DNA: TGCAGCGTTGATTTGGCTAGCGGGGGTGTAGGGGAGCTGTTTTTT. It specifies CSVDLASGGVGELFF.

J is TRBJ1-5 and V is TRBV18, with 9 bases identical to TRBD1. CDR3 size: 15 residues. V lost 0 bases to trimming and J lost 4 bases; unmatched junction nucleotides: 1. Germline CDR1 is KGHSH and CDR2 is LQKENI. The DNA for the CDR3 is TGTGCCAGCTCACCACCCGGGACAGGGAATCAGCCCCAGCATTTT. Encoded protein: CASSPPGTGNQPQHF.

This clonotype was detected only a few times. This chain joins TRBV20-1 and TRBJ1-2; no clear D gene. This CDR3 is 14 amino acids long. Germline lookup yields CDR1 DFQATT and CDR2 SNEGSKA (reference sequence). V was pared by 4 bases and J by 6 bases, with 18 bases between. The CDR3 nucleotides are TGCAGTGCTAATGACTTCCCTGAGCCGGATGGCTACACCTTC. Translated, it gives CSANDFPEPDGYTF.

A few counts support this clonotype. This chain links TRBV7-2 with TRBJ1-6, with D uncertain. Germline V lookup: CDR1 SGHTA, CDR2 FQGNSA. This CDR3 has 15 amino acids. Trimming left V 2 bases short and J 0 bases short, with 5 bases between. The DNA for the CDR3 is TGTGCCAGCAGCTTATACGTCTCCTATAATTCACCCCTCCACTTT. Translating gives CASSLYVSYNSPLHF.

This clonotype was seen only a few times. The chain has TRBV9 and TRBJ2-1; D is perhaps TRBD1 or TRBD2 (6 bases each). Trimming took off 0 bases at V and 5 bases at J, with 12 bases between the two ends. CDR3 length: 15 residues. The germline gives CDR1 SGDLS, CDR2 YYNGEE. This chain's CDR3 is CASSVDRGLNNEQFF. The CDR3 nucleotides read TGTGCCAGCAGCGTAGACCGGGGGCTAAACAATGAGCAGTTCTTC. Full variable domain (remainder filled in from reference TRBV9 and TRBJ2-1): DSGVTQTPKHLITATGQRVTLRCSPRSGDLSVYWYQQSLDQGLQFLIQYYNGEERAKGNILERFSAQQFPDLHSELNLSSLELGDSALYFCASSVDRGLNNEQFFGPGTRLTVL.

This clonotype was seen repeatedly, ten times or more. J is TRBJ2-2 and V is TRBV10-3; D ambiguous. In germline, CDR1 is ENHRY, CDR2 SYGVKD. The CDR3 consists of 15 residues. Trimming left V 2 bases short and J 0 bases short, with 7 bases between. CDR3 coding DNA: TGTGCCATCAGTGAGCCACAGCCGAACACCGGGGAGCTGTTTTTT. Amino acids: CAISEPQPNTGELFF.

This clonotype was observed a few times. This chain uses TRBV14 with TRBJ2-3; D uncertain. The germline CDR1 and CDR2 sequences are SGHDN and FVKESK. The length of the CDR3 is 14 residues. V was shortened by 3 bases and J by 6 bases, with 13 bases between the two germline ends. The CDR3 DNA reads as TGTGCCAGCAGCCACCGAATCGCCGGGGATACGCAGTATTTT. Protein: CASSHRIAGDTQYF.

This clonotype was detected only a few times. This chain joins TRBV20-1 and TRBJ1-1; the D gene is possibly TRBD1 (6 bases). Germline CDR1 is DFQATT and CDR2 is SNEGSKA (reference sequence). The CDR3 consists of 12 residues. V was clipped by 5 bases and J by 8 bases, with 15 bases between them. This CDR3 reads CSAGLTGPEAFF. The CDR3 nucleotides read TGCAGTGCTGGACTAACAGGGCCAGAAGCTTTCTTT.

This CDR3 reads CASGQGGAPHTDTQYF. The CDR3 nucleotides are TGTGCCAGCGGCCAGGGGGGGGCTCCACACACAGATACGCAGTATTTT. The rearrangement joins TRBV7-9 to TRBJ2-3; D assignment may be TRBD1 or TRBD2 (7 bases each). Trimming pared 8 bases from V and 2 bases from J, leaving 20 bases between. The CDR3 runs to 16 residues. Germline-derived CDR1 and CDR2 are SEHNR and FQNEAQ (reference sequence).

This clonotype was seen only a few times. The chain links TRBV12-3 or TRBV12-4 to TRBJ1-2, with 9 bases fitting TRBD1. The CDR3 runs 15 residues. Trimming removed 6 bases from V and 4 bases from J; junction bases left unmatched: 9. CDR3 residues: CASSLQGAGPYGYTF. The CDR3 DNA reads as TGTGCCAGCAGCTTACAGGGGGCCGGCCCCTATGGCTACACCTTC.

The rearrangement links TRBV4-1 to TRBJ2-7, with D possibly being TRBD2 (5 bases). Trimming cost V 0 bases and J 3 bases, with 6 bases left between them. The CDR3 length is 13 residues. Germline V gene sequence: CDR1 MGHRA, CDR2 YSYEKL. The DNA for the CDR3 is TGCGCCAGCAGCCAAGAGGCGGGCTACGAGCAGTACTTC. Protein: CASSQEAGYEQYF.

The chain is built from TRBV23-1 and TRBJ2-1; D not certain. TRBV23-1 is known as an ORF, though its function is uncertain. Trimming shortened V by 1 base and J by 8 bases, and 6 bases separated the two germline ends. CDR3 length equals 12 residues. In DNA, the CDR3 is TGCGCCAGCAGTCAATGGATGGATGAGCAGTTCTTC. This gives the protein CASSQWMDEQFF.

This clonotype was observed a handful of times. DNA of the CDR3: TGTGCCAGCAGTTCCCGCAATGAGCAGTTCTTC. Protein: CASSSRNEQFF. The chain employs TRBV27 and TRBJ2-1; D remains ambiguous. The V end lost 4 bases, the J end lost 6 bases, and 4 bases lay between the germline ends. The CDR3 runs 11 residues. The V gene's germline CDR1 is MNHEY and CDR2 SMNVEV (reference sequence).

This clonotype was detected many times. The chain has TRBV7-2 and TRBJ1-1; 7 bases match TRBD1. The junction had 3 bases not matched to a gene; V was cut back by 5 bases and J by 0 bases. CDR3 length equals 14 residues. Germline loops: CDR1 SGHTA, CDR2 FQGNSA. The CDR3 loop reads CASSPQGMNTEAFF. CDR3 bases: TGTGCCAGCAGCCCACAGGGGATGAACACTGAAGCTTTCTTT.

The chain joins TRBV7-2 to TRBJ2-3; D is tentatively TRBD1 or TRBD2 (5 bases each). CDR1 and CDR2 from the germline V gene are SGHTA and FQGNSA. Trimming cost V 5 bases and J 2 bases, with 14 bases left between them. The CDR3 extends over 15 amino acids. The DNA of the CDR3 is TGTGCCAGCAGCCCCAGGAGAGGGGCCACAGATACGCAGTATTTT. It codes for CASSPRRGATDTQYF.

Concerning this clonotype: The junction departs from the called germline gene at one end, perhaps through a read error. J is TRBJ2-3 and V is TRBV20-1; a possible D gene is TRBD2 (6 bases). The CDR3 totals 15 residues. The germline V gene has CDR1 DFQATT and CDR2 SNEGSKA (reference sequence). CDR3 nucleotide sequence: TGCTGTGCTAGAGATCTTGGGACTAGCACAGATACGCAGTATTTT. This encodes CCARDLGTSTDTQYF.